This T cell receptor (beta chain) originates from a study of regulatory T cells in long-lasting Graves disease. Time point: newly diagnosed GD, antithyroid drugs for less than 3 months. The TCR library used RNA extracted from PBMCs. The V gene's germline CDR1 is MNHEY and CDR2 SMNVEV (reference sequence). The ends lost 5 bases at V and 0 bases at J; junction bases unmatched: 9. The length of the CDR3 is 17 residues. This clonotype was counted ten times or more. Its antigen is unidentified. Study outcomes and limitations: Favored gene segments in persistent disease were TRBV28, TRBJ1-2 and TRBJ2-5.

Through Arm-PCR of CDR3 regions and iRepertoire HTBI primers, TCR beta libraries were built. One entry per CDR3 protein results from TCRdb running MiXCR on the multiplex PCR reads. The sample includes a few hundred thousand distinct CDR3 sequences, around 15% of them seen just once. These sequences were also reported in another study, on T cells in Graves' hyperthyroidism and ophthalmopathy.

V is TRBV27 and J is TRBJ2-4, with 8 bases that match TRBD1. The TCR was taken from a woman between 18 and 30 years old with Graves disease. Sample: peripheral blood mononuclear cells (PBMCs), taken at new diagnosis, from a patient treated with antithyroid drugs. In nucleotides, the CDR3 is TGTGCCAGCAGTACGCTGACAGGGGTGCTAGCCAAAAACATTCAGTACTTC. This sequence encodes CASSTLTGVLAKNIQYF.